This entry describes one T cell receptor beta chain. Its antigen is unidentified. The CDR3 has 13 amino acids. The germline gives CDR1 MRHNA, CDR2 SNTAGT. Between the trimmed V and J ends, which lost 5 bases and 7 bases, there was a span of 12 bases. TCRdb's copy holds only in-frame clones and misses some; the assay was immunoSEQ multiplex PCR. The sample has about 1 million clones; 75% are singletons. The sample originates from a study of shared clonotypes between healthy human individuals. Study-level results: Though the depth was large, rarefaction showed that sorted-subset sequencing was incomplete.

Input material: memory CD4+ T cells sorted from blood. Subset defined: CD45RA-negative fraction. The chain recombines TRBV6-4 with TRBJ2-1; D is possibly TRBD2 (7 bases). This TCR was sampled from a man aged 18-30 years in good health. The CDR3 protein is CASSPQGGNEQFF. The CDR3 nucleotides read TGTGCCAGCAGTCCACAGGGAGGGAATGAGCAGTTCTTC.